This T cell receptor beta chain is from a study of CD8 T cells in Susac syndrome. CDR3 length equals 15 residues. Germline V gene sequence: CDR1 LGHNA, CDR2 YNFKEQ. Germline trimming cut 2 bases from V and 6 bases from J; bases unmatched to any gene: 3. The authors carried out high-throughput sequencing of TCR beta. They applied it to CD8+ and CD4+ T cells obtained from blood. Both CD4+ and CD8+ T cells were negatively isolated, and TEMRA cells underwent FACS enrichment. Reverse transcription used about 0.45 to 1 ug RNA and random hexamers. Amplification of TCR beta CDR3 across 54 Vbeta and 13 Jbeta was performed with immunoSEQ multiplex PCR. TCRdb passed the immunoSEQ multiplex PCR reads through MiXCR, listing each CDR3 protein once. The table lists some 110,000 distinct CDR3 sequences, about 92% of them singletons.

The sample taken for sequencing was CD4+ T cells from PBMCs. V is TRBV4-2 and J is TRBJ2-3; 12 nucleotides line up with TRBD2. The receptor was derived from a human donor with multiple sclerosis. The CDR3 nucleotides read TGTGCCAGCAGCCAACTCGGACTAGCGGGGGATACGCAGTATTTT. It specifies CASSQLGLAGDTQYF.